This T cell receptor beta chain was found in a study of blood T cell repertoires in COVID-19. Clones were read by immunoSEQ multiplex PCR, and TCRdb kept only the in-frame ones, dropping some. The table lists under 400,000 clones, about 91% of them singletons. The receptor was isolated from a woman aged 30 to 39 with COVID-19, enrolled during active disease. The sequenced sample was peripheral blood.

CDR3: CASSLAGLPLGGVRNYGYTF. In DNA, the CDR3 is TGCGCCAGCAGCTTGGCGGGTCTTCCCCTTGGGGGGGTTCGTAACTATGGCTACACCTTC. This chain joins TRBV5-1 and TRBJ1-2; perhaps TRBD1 as D (5 bases). The V gene's germline CDR1 is SGHRS and CDR2 YFSETQ. This CDR3 is built from 20 residues. Deletions cut 0 bases from V and 1 base from J, with 25 bases between.